The 10 T cell receptor beta chains listed next were all sequenced from one sample in a study of T cell responses to AZD1222 COVID-19 vaccine. Libraries were prepared by immunoSEQ multiplex PCR; TCRdb keeps only in-frame clonotypes and omits some of them. The top ten hold roughly 15% of the sample, which has just under 20,000 clones, roughly 84% seen once. The source was peripheral blood, collected 28 days after the second AZD1222 dose. The source is an adult who received the AZD1222 COVID-19 vaccine.

V and J are TRBV5-8 and TRBJ1-5; D remains ambiguous. The germline gives CDR1 SGHTS, CDR2 YDEGEE. Trimming removed 4 bases from V and 0 bases from J, with 8 bases in between. CDR3 size: 14 residues. The CDR3 DNA reads as TGTGCCAGCAGCCCCGGGGATAGCAATCAGCCCCAGCATTTT. Translation: CASSPGDSNQPQHF. The whole variable domain, filled in from reference TRBV5-8 and TRBJ1-5, reads EAGVTQSPTHLIKTRGQQATLRCSPISGHTSVYWYQQALGLGLQFLLWYDEGEERNRGNFPPRFSGRQFPNYSSELNVNALELEDSALYLCASSPGDSNQPQHFGDGTRLSIL.

The V gene is TRBV28, the J gene TRBJ2-7; 9 bases line up with TRBD1. Germline CDR1 is MDHEN and CDR2 is SYDVKM. The CDR3 is 15 amino acids. J lost 5 bases, V lost 7 bases, and 12 bases had no gene match. The CDR3 coding sequence is TGTGCCAGCAACCAGCTCCGGGACAGGGAGGACGAGCAGTACTTC. This translates into CASNQLRDREDEQYF. Supplemented by reference TRBV28 and TRBJ2-7, the full variable domain reads DVKVTQSSRYLVKRTGEKVFLECVQDMDHENMFWYRQDPGLGLRLIYFSYDVKMKEKGDIPEGYSVSREKKERFSLILESASTNQTSMYLCASNQLRDREDEQYFGPGTRLTVT.

The chain uses TRBV7-9 and TRBJ1-1; weak D call: TRBD1 (5 bases). V lost 4 bases and J 7 bases, leaving 25 bases between the germline ends. CDR1 and CDR2 from the germline V gene are SEHNR and FQNEAQ (reference sequence). The CDR3 spans 17 residues. The CDR3 DNA is TGTGCCAGCAGCTCAGGGATTTACTTAGGCTTTGGGGATGAAGCTTTCTTT. Translation gives CASSSGIYLGFGDEAFF.

This sequence joins TRBV7-6 and TRBJ2-7, with TRBD1 matching over 9 bases. Germline CDR1 and CDR2: SGHVS and FNYEAQ. The CDR3 totals 15 residues. The junction had 7 bases not matched to a gene; V was cut back by 5 bases and J by 2 bases. The CDR3 nucleotides are TGTGCCAGCAGCCAATACGGACAGGGGCCCTACGAGCAGTACTTC. Amino acids: CASSQYGQGPYEQYF.

The genes are TRBV19 and TRBJ1-5; 8 bases map to TRBD1. CDR1 is LNHDA, CDR2 SQIVND, per germline (reference sequence). This CDR3 contains 14 residues. V lost 5 bases to trimming and J lost 3 bases; unmatched junction nucleotides: 3. The CDR3 DNA is TGTGCCAGTAGTCAGGGACAGGCCAATCAGCCCCAGCATTTT. The encoded protein is CASSQGQANQPQHF.

The V and J genes are TRBV2 and TRBJ1-3; 10 bases map to TRBD1. The CDR3 extends over 14 amino acids. Germline lookup yields CDR1 SNHLY and CDR2 FYNNEI. J was trimmed by 3 bases and V by 6 bases; bases with no gene match: 2. The CDR3 DNA sequence: TGTGCCAGCAGCGGGGACAGGGGTGGAAACACCATATATTTT. As protein: CASSGDRGGNTIYF.

The CDR3 nucleotides are TGTGCCAGCAGCTTATACAGGGGAACACCCTCTGGGGCCAACGTCCTGACTTTC. Protein product: CASSLYRGTPSGANVLTF. The rearrangement joins TRBV7-8 to TRBJ2-6, with 7 bases matching TRBD1. This CDR3 contains 18 residues. After removal of 2 bases from V and 0 bases from J, the junction contained 7 bases not matched to a gene. CDR1 is SGHVS, CDR2 FQNEAQ, per germline.

This chain uses TRBV19 with TRBJ2-3; 9 nucleotides match TRBD2. CDR3 size: 15 residues. From germline, CDR1 is LNHDA and CDR2 SQIVND (reference sequence). J gave up 3 bases and V 3 bases, and 4 bases lay outside the gene matches. CDR3 DNA sequence: TGTGCCAGTAGTATTAGGCTAGCGGGGACAGATACGCAGTATTTT. It translates to CASSIRLAGTDTQYF.

V and J are TRBV27 and TRBJ1-2, with D perhaps TRBD1 (6 bases). CDR3 length equals 14 residues. The V end lost 6 bases, the J end lost 6 bases, and 17 bases lay between the germline ends. Germline lookup yields CDR1 MNHEY and CDR2 SMNVEV (reference sequence). The CDR3 is CASSPMGGANGYTF. CDR3 nucleotides: TGTGCCAGCAGCCCGATGGGGGGGGCGAATGGCTACACCTTC.

The genes are TRBV6-5 and TRBJ1-6, with D unresolved. The germline V and J ends were trimmed by 7 bases and 5 bases, with 12 bases remaining between them. Germline CDR1 is MNHEY and CDR2 is SVGAGI. The CDR3 has 14 residues. The CDR3 DNA sequence: TGTGCCAGCATGTCGAGGGCGGATAATTCACCCCTCCACTTT. This gives the protein CASMSRADNSPLHF.